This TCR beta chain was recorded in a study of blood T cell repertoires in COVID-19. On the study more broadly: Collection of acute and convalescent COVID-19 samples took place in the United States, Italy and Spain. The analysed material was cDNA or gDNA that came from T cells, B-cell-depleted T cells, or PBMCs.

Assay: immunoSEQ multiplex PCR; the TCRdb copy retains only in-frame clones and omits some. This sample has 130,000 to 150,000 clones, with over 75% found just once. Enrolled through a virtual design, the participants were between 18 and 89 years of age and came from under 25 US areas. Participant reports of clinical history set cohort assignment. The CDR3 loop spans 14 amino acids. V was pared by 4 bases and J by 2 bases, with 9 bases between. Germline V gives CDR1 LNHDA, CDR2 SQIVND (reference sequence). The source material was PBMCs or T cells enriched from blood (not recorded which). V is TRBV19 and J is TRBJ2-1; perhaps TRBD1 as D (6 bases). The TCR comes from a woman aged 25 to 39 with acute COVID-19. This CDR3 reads CASSRQGPYNEQFF. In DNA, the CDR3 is TGTGCCAGTAGTAGGCAGGGGCCCTACAATGAGCAGTTCTTC.